Here is one TCR beta chain with its context. This sample stems from a study of blood T cell repertoires in COVID-19. On the study more broadly: The United States, Italy and Spain supplied acute and convalescent COVID-19 samples.

Produced via immunoSEQ multiplex PCR; TCRdb's table is partial and in-frame only. There are some 96,000 clones in the sample; about nine tenths occur only once, and less than 2% lies in the top ten. The CDR3 is 15 residues long. V shed 5 bases and J 0 bases; nucleotides not matched to a gene: 4. Germline-derived CDR1 and CDR2 are KGHSH and LQKENI. The sample comprised peripheral blood. The TCR sequence derives from a man aged 55 to 70 with acute or convalescent COVID-19. V and J are TRBV18 and TRBJ1-1; TRBD1 aligns across 9 bases. CDR3: CASSFGTGLNTEAFF. The CDR3 DNA reads as TGTGCCAGCTCATTCGGGACAGGGCTGAACACTGAAGCTTTCTTT. Full variable domain (rest looked up from reference TRBV18 and TRBJ1-1): NAGVMQNPRHLVRRRGQEARLRCSPMKGHSHVYWYRQLPEEGLKFMVYLQKENIIDESGMPKERFSAEFPKEGPSILRIQQVVRGDSAAYFCASSFGTGLNTEAFFGQGTRLTVV.